This T cell receptor beta chain stems from a study of cytomegalovirus exposure and HLA in healthy donors. Study as a whole: The same platform as the 650 to 700 first-cohort repertoires was used for the roughly 130 validation repertoires, a later analysis reported.

The donors were in the approximately 120-subject validation cohort; that cohort was separate from the roughly 700-subject first cohort. Measured with immunoSEQ multiplex PCR; TCRdb has only the in-frame clones, and not every one. The table has tens of thousands of clones, about 82% seen once. This CDR3 contains 14 residues. The V and J ends lost 4 bases and 4 bases respectively, with 12 bases between them. The V gene's germline CDR1 is SGHNT and CDR2 YYREEE (reference sequence). The sample consisted of PBMCs. V is TRBV5-4 and J is TRBJ2-1, with D possibly being TRBD2 (7 bases). The sequence came from a man younger than 40 in good health and CMV-seronegative. Here the CDR3 DNA reads TGTGCCAGCAGCCCGGGGGGCGTATACAATGAGCAGTTCTTC. Its translation: CASSPGGVYNEQFF.